These 16 T cell receptor beta chains were sequenced from one sample in a study of T-cell reconstitution after alpha-beta-depleted transplantation in children. The authors prepared the TCRbeta library with unique molecular identifiers. TCRdb redid the calling of the PCR reads with MiXCR, one entry per CDR3 protein. The sample has some 440,000 distinct CDR3 sequences, roughly 16% seen once. This sample comprised PBMCs, mostly from graft donor cells, obtained 360 days after TCRalphabeta/CD19-depleted stem cell transplant. All receptors come from a boy in the first two years of life who had a stem cell transplant for Wiskott-Aldrich syndrome, so the T cells may come from the graft donor.

The chain combines TRBV6-1 with TRBJ1-6; D not certain. Germline V CDR1 and CDR2: MNHNS, SASEGT. The CDR3 sequence is 13 residues long. Trimming took 1 base from V and 10 from J, leaving 8 bases between them. In DNA form, the CDR3 reads TGTGCCAGCAGTGAAGAGTGGGCATCACCCCTCCACTTT. Its translation: CASSEEWASPLHF.

The chain links TRBV3-1 to TRBJ2-2; possible D gene TRBD1, 6 bases. This CDR3 is built from 18 residues. The germline V gene has CDR1 LGHDT and CDR2 YNNKEL (reference sequence). Between the trimmed V and J ends, which lost 0 bases and 0 bases, there was a span of 14 bases. CDR3 amino acids: CASSQDHHGQTNTGELFF. The CDR3 DNA reads as TGTGCCAGCAGCCAAGACCACCACGGACAGACGAACACCGGGGAGCTGTTTTTT.

The chain carries TRBV4-1 and TRBJ2-3; D unclear. This CDR3 is built from 19 residues. In germline, CDR1 is MGHRA, CDR2 YSYEKL. V was trimmed by 0 bases and J by 6 bases, leaving 25 bases between them. CDR3 sequence reads: CASSQDPSTSYPPADTQYF. The CDR3 nucleotides are TGCGCCAGCAGCCAAGATCCCTCTACTTCTTACCCCCCGGCCGATACGCAGTATTTT.

Only a few counts were recorded for this clonotype. The chain couples TRBV20-1 to TRBJ2-7, with a tentative D call TRBD2 (6 bases). CDR3 length: 12 amino acids. Looked up from germline, CDR1 is DFQATT and CDR2 is SNEGSKA (reference sequence). Deletions cut 6 bases from V and 5 bases from J, with 14 bases between. Here the CDR3 reads CSARRLEHEQYF. CDR3 coding DNA: TGCAGTGCGAGGAGACTAGAACACGAGCAGTACTTC.

This clonotype came up a few times. This rearrangement joins TRBV4-2 to TRBJ2-5; TRBD2 might be the D (6 bases). The length of the CDR3 is 16 residues. Trimming removed 2 bases from V and 5 bases from J, with 18 bases in between. Germline lookup yields CDR1 LGHNA and CDR2 YNFKEQ. This CDR3 is CASSQFLRRGEETQYF. Written as DNA, the CDR3 is TGTGCCAGCAGCCAATTCCTAAGGCGGGGTGAGGAGACCCAGTACTTC.

The J gene is TRBJ2-5, the V gene TRBV4-1, with D perhaps matching TRBD1 (6 bases). V lost 5 bases and J lost 5, with 12 bases in between. This CDR3 is 13 amino acids long. CDR1 MGHRA and CDR2 YSYEKL come from the germline V gene. CDR3 DNA sequence: TGCGCCAGCAGCATTCTTCAGGGGGAGACCCAGTACTTC. This sequence encodes CASSILQGETQYF.

The sample holds a few counts of this clonotype. The chain joins TRBV11-1 to TRBJ2-7; no reliable D call. The V gene's germline CDR1 is SGHAT and CDR2 FQDESV (reference sequence). The CDR3 is 18 amino acids. Trimming removed 1 base from V and 0 bases from J, with 19 bases in between. CDR3 protein: CASSLEGRRAQSSYEQYF. The DNA for the CDR3 is TGTGCCAGCAGCTTAGAGGGCAGAAGAGCCCAGAGCTCCTACGAGCAGTACTTC.

This chain uses TRBV6-5 with TRBJ1-1, with a possible D match to TRBD1 (6 bases). The length of the CDR3 is 13 residues. Trimming took 5 bases from V and 6 from J, leaving 13 bases between them. Germline CDR1 reads MNHEY; CDR2 reads SVGAGI. The chain's CDR3 is CASSLQGSAEAFF. The CDR3 nucleotides read TGTGCCAGCAGTCTACAGGGAAGCGCTGAAGCTTTCTTT.

This clonotype was observed a handful of times. The V and J genes are TRBV19 and TRBJ1-1; D is unclear. V lost 3 bases to trimming and J lost 3 bases, with 11 bases between them. CDR1 LNHDA and CDR2 SQIVND come from the germline V gene (reference sequence). This CDR3 has 14 amino acids. CDR3 region: CASSIHGTYTEAFF. The CDR3 region has the DNA TGTGCCAGTAGTATCCATGGAACTTACACTGAAGCTTTCTTT.

V gene TRBV5-1 combines with J gene TRBJ2-1; 7 bases line up with TRBD1. V dropped 0 bases and J dropped 6; count of bases not matched to a gene: 9. This CDR3 has 16 residues. CDR1 and CDR2 (germline): SGHRS, YFSETQ. DNA for the CDR3: TGCGCCAGCAGCTTGGCTCTCCGGGACAGTGTCAATGAGCAGTTCTTC. This gives the protein CASSLALRDSVNEQFF. Filled out from reference TRBV5-1 and TRBJ2-1, the complete variable domain reads KAGVTQTPRYLIKTRGQQVTLSCSPISGHRSVSWYQQTPGQGLQFLFEYFSETQRNKGNFPGRFSGRQFSNSRSEMNVSTLELGDSALYLCASSLALRDSVNEQFFGPGTRLTVL.

This rearrangement joins TRBV30 to TRBJ2-5, with D unclear. The CDR3 runs 11 residues. V lost 4 bases, J lost 5 bases, and 8 bases lay in between. The germline gives CDR1 GTSNPN, CDR2 SVGIG (reference sequence). The CDR3 here is CAWTLSETQYF. DNA of the CDR3: TGTGCCTGGACCCTATCGGAGACCCAGTACTTC.

This clonotype was seen a handful of times. This chain connects TRBV10-3 to TRBJ1-6; 8 bases line up with TRBD1. The CDR3 covers 16 residues. The V gene end was trimmed by 10 bases and the J gene end by 1 base; junction bases not matched to a gene: 9. The germline gives CDR1 ENHRY, CDR2 SYGVKD. Here the CDR3 DNA reads TGTGCCACCTTGGAAACAGGGGGTTCCTATAATTCACCCCTCCACTTT. This codes for CATLETGGSYNSPLHF.

This clonotype was recorded a few times. This chain uses TRBV5-1 with TRBJ2-2; unclear D gene. The V gene lost 0 bases and the J gene lost 2 bases, with 11 bases spanning the gap. CDR3 size: 16 residues. Germline assignment: CDR1 SGHRS and CDR2 YFSETQ. DNA for the CDR3: TGCGCCAGCAGCTTGGATGTCAGTAGCAACACCGGGGAGCTGTTTTTT. Its protein is CASSLDVSSNTGELFF.

Only a few counts were recorded for this clonotype. In DNA, the CDR3 is TGTGCCAGCAGCCTAGACACGCAGACCCAGTACTTC. It yields the protein CASSLDTQTQYF. The chain couples TRBV12-3 or TRBV12-4 to TRBJ2-5; D uncertain. Trimming pared 6 bases from V and 6 bases from J, leaving 11 bases between. The CDR3 is 12 amino acids.

This clonotype showed up just a few times. The V call is TRBV27, the J call TRBJ2-5; 12 positions match TRBD2. This CDR3 spans 15 amino acids. The germline V gene encodes CDR1 MNHEY and CDR2 SMNVEV (reference sequence). After removal of 5 bases from V and 5 bases from J, the junction contained 6 bases not matched to a gene. The CDR3 bases are TGTGCCAGCAGTGCCGTAGGGACTAGCGGGGAGACCCAGTACTTC. Residues: CASSAVGTSGETQYF.

This chain links TRBV28 with TRBJ2-1, with 8 bases aligning to TRBD2. Trimming removed 8 bases from V and 2 bases from J; junction bases left unmatched: 5. The CDR3 is made up of 14 amino acids. Germline V lookup: CDR1 MDHEN, CDR2 SYDVKM. Here the CDR3 reads CASGGGHTYNEQFF. In DNA, the CDR3 is TGTGCCAGCGGCGGGGGGCATACCTACAATGAGCAGTTCTTC.